The 32 T cell receptor beta chains listed next were all sequenced from one sample in a study of early T cells in non-severe SARS-CoV-2 infection. TCRdb re-called the 5' RACE reads with MiXCR, one entry per CDR3 protein. The sample contains some 120,000 distinct CDR3 sequences, about 15% of which appear only once. Sequencing input: whole blood. Every receptor here comes from an adult who was a healthcare worker with PCR-confirmed SARS-CoV-2 infection or an uninfected control (not recorded which).

The rearrangement joins TRBV11-2 to TRBJ2-7, with TRBD1 identical over 8 bases. V shed 4 bases and J 3 bases; nucleotides not matched to a gene: 8. The germline V gene has CDR1 SGHAT and CDR2 FQNNGV. The CDR3 runs to 15 residues. The CDR3 reads CASSYGQGHRYEQYF. Written as DNA, the CDR3 is TGTGCCAGCAGCTACGGACAGGGTCACCGCTACGAGCAGTACTTC.

This clonotype has more than one count but fewer than ten. This CDR3 reads CASSEDPTLEQFF. The DNA for the CDR3 is TGTGCCAGCAGCGAGGATCCGACACTCGAGCAGTTCTTC. This rearrangement joins TRBV7-3 to TRBJ2-1; no firm D call. V lost 5 bases and J 10 bases, leaving 15 bases between the germline ends. The CDR3 has 13 amino acids. Germline CDR1 is SGHTA and CDR2 is FQGTGA.

This chain uses TRBV3-1 with TRBJ1-1, with D tentatively TRBD1 (5 bases). The CDR3 covers 12 residues. The V and J ends lost 4 bases and 11 bases respectively, with 14 bases between them. Per germline, CDR1 LGHDT and CDR2 YNNKEL (reference sequence). The CDR3 spells CASSPPGKGAFF. CDR3 nucleotides: TGTGCCAGCAGCCCCCCAGGGAAGGGTGCTTTCTTT.

This clonotype was picked up a small number of times. The chain joins TRBV7-9 to TRBJ2-2; the D gene is possibly TRBD1 (6 bases). Per the germline V gene, CDR1 is SEHNR and CDR2 is FQNEAQ (reference sequence). The CDR3 loop spans 16 amino acids. Trimming stripped 1 base from V and 0 bases from J, with 9 bases between. The CDR3: CASSLVRTANTGELFF. The CDR3 bases are TGTGCCAGCAGCTTAGTTAGGACAGCGAACACCGGGGAGCTGTTTTTT.

This chain links TRBV28 with TRBJ2-7; D uncertain. Germline V gives CDR1 MDHEN, CDR2 SYDVKM. Trimming removed 6 bases at V and 4 bases at J, with 13 bases between. This CDR3 has 13 residues. In nucleotides, the CDR3 is TGTGCCAGCAGGACGCATAATTCTTACGAGCAGTACTTC. Translation gives CASRTHNSYEQYF.

The chain links TRBV20-1 to TRBJ2-1; D unresolved. This CDR3 has 12 residues. Germline V lookup: CDR1 DFQATT, CDR2 SNEGSKA (reference sequence). Trimming pared 1 base from V and 9 bases from J, leaving 10 bases between. CDR3 residues: CSARVGQGEQFF. In nucleotides, the CDR3 is TGCAGTGCTAGAGTCGGGCAAGGTGAGCAGTTCTTC.

CDR3 DNA: TGTGCCAGTAGTATGGGATACCCAGGCTCTGGGGCCAACGTCCTGACTTTC. It codes for CASSMGYPGSGANVLTF. The rearrangement links TRBV19 to TRBJ2-6; no reliable D call. From germline, CDR1 is LNHDA and CDR2 SQIVND (reference sequence). The V end was cut by 3 bases, the J end by 0 bases, with 12 bases between. The CDR3 runs to 17 residues. The variable domain in full, with the rest retrieved from reference TRBV19 and TRBJ2-6, is DGGITQSPKYLFRKEGQNVTLSCEQNLNHDAMYWYRQDPGQGLRLIYYSQIVNDFQKGDIAEGYSVSREKKESFPLTVTSAQKNPTAFYLCASSMGYPGSGANVLTFGAGSRLTVL.

This chain joins TRBV7-8 and TRBJ2-5, with 9 bases lining up with TRBD2. The CDR3 totals 14 residues. Germline lookup yields CDR1 SGHVS and CDR2 FQNEAQ. The V gene end was trimmed by 8 bases and the J gene end by 5 bases; junction bases not matched to a gene: 9. CDR3 sequence reads: CASRVAGVLETQYF. CDR3 nucleotides: TGTGCCAGCCGAGTAGCGGGGGTGCTGGAGACCCAGTACTTC.

The V call is TRBV6-1, the J call TRBJ2-1; maybe TRBD2 (7 bases). V was shortened by 6 bases and J by 9 bases, with 9 bases between the two germline ends. The CDR3 covers 11 residues. Germline CDR1 is MNHNS and CDR2 is SASEGT. CDR3 residues: CASRGGPEQFF. CDR3 nucleotides: TGTGCCAGCAGGGGGGGGCCTGAGCAGTTCTTC.

This rearrangement joins TRBV7-2 to TRBJ1-1; 9 nucleotides align to TRBD1. The CDR3 loop spans 16 amino acids. J was trimmed by 0 bases and V by 5 bases; bases with no gene match: 7. Germline assignment: CDR1 SGHTA and CDR2 FQGNSA. CDR3 region: CASSPQGDRVNTEAFF. The DNA for the CDR3 is TGTGCCAGCAGCCCACAGGGGGACAGGGTGAACACTGAAGCTTTCTTT.

This clonotype came up many times. The chain has TRBV20-1 and TRBJ2-3; tentatively, D is TRBD1 or TRBD2 (6 bases each). The germline V and J ends were trimmed by 4 bases and 3 bases, with 17 bases remaining between them. Germline CDR1 reads DFQATT; CDR2 reads SNEGSKA (reference sequence). CDR3 length: 15 amino acids. CDR3 region: CSAIAVGGMTDTQYF. The CDR3 DNA reads TGCAGTGCTATCGCGGTAGGGGGGATGACAGATACGCAGTATTTT.

This clonotype was counted only a few times. The V call is TRBV7-2, the J call TRBJ1-1; D ambiguous. The CDR3 has 11 amino acids. V lost 5 bases and J lost 5, with 6 bases in between. Germline V gene sequence: CDR1 SGHTA, CDR2 FQGNSA. CDR3 loop: CASSQTTEAFF. Written as DNA, the CDR3 is TGTGCCAGCAGCCAAACTACTGAAGCTTTCTTT.

The chain is built from TRBV6-1 and TRBJ2-7; a weak D match, TRBD2 (6 bases). CDR3 length equals 15 residues. CDR1 MNHNS and CDR2 SASEGT come from the germline V gene. Trimming stripped 7 bases from V and 2 bases from J, with 18 bases between. The CDR3 loop is CASTWLRGNTYEQYF. CDR3 coding DNA: TGTGCCAGCACCTGGTTGCGGGGCAACACCTACGAGCAGTACTTC.

This clonotype was observed many times. The CDR3: CASSHRGGAETQYF. The CDR3 DNA reads as TGCGCCAGCAGTCATCGAGGGGGGGCGGAGACCCAGTACTTC. The chain recombines TRBV4-1 with TRBJ2-5, with D maybe TRBD2 (7 bases). The CDR3 consists of 14 residues. V lost 6 bases to trimming and J lost 5 bases, with 16 bases between them. CDR1 MGHRA and CDR2 YSYEKL come from the germline V gene.

CDR3 residues: CASQRDSLNSPLHF. The CDR3 coding sequence is TGCGCCAGCCAGCGGGACAGTCTTAATTCACCCCTCCACTTT. The chain carries TRBV4-1 and TRBJ1-6; 7 bases line up with TRBD1. This CDR3 has 14 residues. V was pared by 8 bases and J by 6 bases, with 7 bases of the junction left unmatched. The V gene's germline CDR1 is MGHRA and CDR2 YSYEKL.

The rearrangement links TRBV10-1 to TRBJ2-2, with D maybe TRBD2 (5 bases). V gave up 0 bases and J gave up 0 bases, with 8 bases separating them. The CDR3 sequence is 16 residues long. Germline CDR1 is WNHNN and CDR2 is SYGVQD (reference sequence). CDR3 protein: CASSESEGPNTGELFF. The CDR3, as DNA: TGCGCCAGCAGTGAGTCTGAGGGTCCGAACACCGGGGAGCTGTTTTTT.

This clonotype was counted between two and nine times. The chain employs TRBV3-1 and TRBJ2-1; 10 nucleotides agree with TRBD2. CDR3 size: 19 residues. CDR1 and CDR2 (germline): LGHDT, YNNKEL (reference sequence). The V and J ends lost 0 bases and 7 bases, in that order; junction bases with no gene match: 15. CDR3 nucleotides: TGTGCCAGCAGCCAAGACAAACAGCGGGGGGGTTGGTTGTTGAATGAGCAGTTCTTC. As protein: CASSQDKQRGGWLLNEQFF.

This clonotype was found a few times. This chain joins TRBV14 and TRBJ1-1; D call uncertain. The CDR3 totals 13 residues. CDR1 is SGHDN and CDR2 is FVKESK in the germline V gene. Trimming took 0 bases from V and 6 from J, leaving 8 bases between them. As DNA, the CDR3 is TGTGCCAGCAGCCAAGATCGCGTCCCTGAAGCTTTCTTT. Protein sequence: CASSQDRVPEAFF.

The chain joins TRBV5-1 to TRBJ2-6; D may correspond to TRBD1 or TRBD2 (5 bases each). Deletions cut 4 bases from V and 0 bases from J, with 14 bases between. Germline CDR1 reads SGHRS; CDR2 reads YFSETQ. The length of the CDR3 is 17 residues. As DNA, the CDR3 is TGCGCCAGCAGCCTCCGGGACGTCAGCTCTGGGGCCAACGTCCTGACTTTC. Protein product: CASSLRDVSSGANVLTF.

The V call is TRBV30, the J call TRBJ1-2; D is uncertain. The germline V gene has CDR1 GTSNPN and CDR2 SVGIG (reference sequence). V gave up 0 bases and J gave up 7 bases, with 15 bases separating them. The CDR3 contains 14 residues. The CDR3 DNA sequence: TGTGCCTGGAGTGTACAAGTCACAGCCTGTGGCTACACCTTC. Amino acid sequence: CAWSVQVTACGYTF.

V gene TRBV15 combines with J gene TRBJ1-4; TRBD1 aligns across 7 bases. This CDR3 spans 13 amino acids. J lost 5 bases, V lost 4 bases, and 1 base had no gene match. The germline gives CDR1 LNHNV, CDR2 YYDKDF (reference sequence). For the CDR3, the DNA is TGTGCCACCAGCAAGGGACAGAATGAAAAACTGTTTTTT. It codes for CATSKGQNEKLFF.

A few counts support this clonotype. V usage is TRBV20-1 and J usage is TRBJ1-1; the D is unclear. The V end was cut by 6 bases, the J end by 4 bases, with 18 bases between. Germline loops: CDR1 DFQATT, CDR2 SNEGSKA (reference sequence). The CDR3 is made up of 14 amino acids. The DNA of the CDR3 is TGCAGTGCCCCTTCGGCAGGTTTCGGCACTGAAGCTTTCTTT. Its translation: CSAPSAGFGTEAFF.

This clonotype was counted many times. The V gene is TRBV3-1, the J gene TRBJ2-3; the match to TRBD2 covers 9 bases. The CDR3 is made up of 15 amino acids. Germline V CDR1 and CDR2: LGHDT, YNNKEL (reference sequence). V shed 1 base and J 1 base; nucleotides not matched to a gene: 0. For the CDR3, the DNA is TGTGCCAGCAGCCAAGGACTAGCGGGCACAGATACGCAGTATTTT. This codes for CASSQGLAGTDTQYF.

The sample holds a few counts of this clonotype. The V call is TRBV7-2, the J call TRBJ1-2, with D unresolved. Germline CDR1 and CDR2: SGHTA and FQGNSA. The CDR3 spans 15 residues. V was cut by 2 bases and J by 4 bases, with 14 bases left in between. For the CDR3, the DNA is TGTGCCAGCAGCTTAAGATTAGTAAGCTTCTATGGCTACACCTTC. Translated: CASSLRLVSFYGYTF.

This chain joins TRBV9 and TRBJ2-5; 9 bases fit TRBD1. Trimming at V came to 0 bases and at J to 0 bases, leaving 6 bases not matched to a gene. This CDR3 region has 17 residues. Germline V gives CDR1 SGDLS, CDR2 YYNGEE. The CDR3 coding sequence is TGTGCCAGCAGCGTAGGGCCGGGACAGGGTCACCAAGAGACCCAGTACTTC. Translated: CASSVGPGQGHQETQYF.

The CDR3 reads CASTALPSNEQFF. DNA for the CDR3: TGTGCCAGCACTGCGCTACCTTCGAATGAGCAGTTCTTC. The chain couples TRBV7-9 to TRBJ2-1; no clear D. Trimming stripped 7 bases from V and 7 bases from J, with 14 bases between. This CDR3 is 13 amino acids long. Germline V gene lookup returns CDR1 SEHNR and CDR2 FQNEAQ (reference sequence).

The rearrangement joins TRBV19 to TRBJ2-1; D may be TRBD1 or TRBD2 (6 bases each). The CDR3 length is 15 residues. CDR1 and CDR2 (germline): LNHDA, SQIVND (reference sequence). The V end lost 1 base, the J end lost 7 bases, and 14 bases lay between the germline ends. The chain's CDR3 is CASSIGQGTWNEQFF. The CDR3 nucleotides read TGTGCCAGTAGTATAGGGCAGGGGACTTGGAATGAGCAGTTCTTC.

The rearrangement uses TRBV29-1 and TRBJ1-3; D remains unclear. The CDR3 is made up of 12 amino acids. CDR1 is SQVTM, CDR2 ANQGSEA, per germline. V dropped 5 bases and J dropped 0 bases, with 5 bases sitting between them. CDR3 amino acids: CSVWLSGNTIYF. In DNA, the CDR3 is TGCAGCGTTTGGCTCTCTGGAAACACCATATATTTT.

This clonotype was detected a few times. This chain joins TRBV12-3 or TRBV12-4 and TRBJ2-1; a weak D match, TRBD1 (5 bases). The CDR3 has 11 residues. Trimming took off 6 bases at V and 10 bases at J, with 10 bases between the two ends. CDR3 protein: CASSRAWEQFF. CDR3 DNA sequence: TGTGCCAGCAGCAGGGCATGGGAGCAGTTCTTC.

This clonotype was observed a handful of times. The rearrangement uses TRBV7-8 and TRBJ2-1, with 9 bases aligning to TRBD1. Per the germline V gene, CDR1 is SGHVS and CDR2 is FQNEAQ. The CDR3 covers 16 residues. J was trimmed by 5 bases and V by 5 bases; bases with no gene match: 10. The CDR3 DNA sequence: TGTGCCAGCAGCGCTGACAGGGGGGGGAAAAACAATGAGCAGTTCTTC. Protein sequence: CASSADRGGKNNEQFF. Complete variable domain (other parts from reference TRBV7-8 and TRBJ2-1): GAGVSQSPRYKVAKRGQDVALRCDPISGHVSLFWYQQALGQGPEFLTYFQNEAQLDKSGLPSDRFFAERPEGSVSTLKIQRTQQEDSAVYLCASSADRGGKNNEQFFGPGTRLTVL.

This clonotype was picked up many times. The J gene is TRBJ2-7, the V gene TRBV29-1; D may be TRBD1 (6 bases). The V end lost 5 bases, the J end lost 1 base, and 12 bases lay between the germline ends. CDR3 size: 13 residues. Germline V gene data show CDR1 as SQVTM and CDR2 as ANQGSEA. CDR3 residues: CSVTGSGSYEQYF. CDR3 nucleotide sequence: TGCAGCGTTACAGGGTCGGGTTCCTACGAGCAGTACTTC.

This clonotype occurred many times. The chain carries TRBV5-1 and TRBJ1-3; D gene unclear. V was clipped by 0 bases and J by 0 bases, with 7 bases between them. Germline values: CDR1 SGHRS, CDR2 YFSETQ. The CDR3 extends over 15 amino acids. CDR3 loop: CASSLGVSSGNTIYF. The CDR3 DNA follows: TGCGCCAGCAGCTTGGGCGTGAGCTCTGGAAACACCATATATTTT.